This T cell receptor (beta chain) was sequenced in a study of regulatory T cells in long-lasting Graves disease. Broader study findings: Persistent disease was characterized by preferential usage of TRBV28, TRBJ1-2 and TRBJ2-5.

Indicated time point: persistent/refractory GD, antithyroid drugs over 5 years with positive TRAb. Preparation of the TCR library used RNA extracted from PBMCs. The TCR beta library used iRepertoire HTBI primers with Arm-PCR amplification of CDR3. TCRdb re-called the multiplex PCR reads with MiXCR, one entry per CDR3 protein. The table includes 300,000 or so distinct CDR3 sequences, 15% to 20% detected once. V gave up 4 bases and J gave up 5 bases; unmatched junction bases: 10. This CDR3 contains 15 residues. Germline lookup yields CDR1 MGHRA and CDR2 YSYEKL. In regard to this clonotype: Its matching antigen is unknown. Lacking the conserved final phenylalanine or tryptophan, this CDR3 likely reflects a read error.

This clonotype originated in a female donor with Graves disease. Material: peripheral blood mononuclear cells (PBMCs), obtained when the disease was refractory, from a patient treated with antithyroid drugs. The V and J genes are TRBV4-1 and TRBJ2-7; 8 bases are a match to TRBD1. The CDR3 nucleotides are TGCGCCAGCAGCCGATTGGTGACAGGGGAAAACGAGCAGTACCTC. As protein: CASSRLVTGENEQYL.